This T cell receptor beta chain comes out of a study of blood T cell repertoires in COVID-19. Whole-study context: COVID-19 samples from acute and convalescent phases originated in the United States, Italy and Spain. The cDNA or gDNA used as material had been derived from T cells, B-cell-depleted T cells, or PBMCs.

The J segment lost 3 bases and the V segment lost 7 bases, leaving 8 bases of the junction unmatched. This CDR3 is 14 amino acids long. In germline, CDR1 is ENHRY, CDR2 SYGVKD. Only in-frame clones appear in the TCRdb table, and some are missing; sequencing was by immunoSEQ multiplex PCR. The data hold over 80,000 clones, with 80% to 90% observed a single time. Sequencing was done on a sample of peripheral blood. This sequence joins TRBV10-3 and TRBJ1-2, with 7 positions matching TRBD1. The sequence was collected from a woman aged 60-70 years with acute or convalescent COVID-19. The CDR3 is CAINRGGADYGYTF. The CDR3 bases are TGTGCCATCAACAGGGGCGGGGCGGACTATGGCTACACCTTC.